The rows below give T cell receptor beta chains drawn from one sample of a study of technical replicates of blood from a handful of donors. Using immunoSEQ multiplex PCR, the repertoire was profiled, and TCRdb retains in-frame clones only, with some absent. The sample includes nearly 95,000 clones, about 95% seen only once; the top ten take roughly 0.36%. The sequenced sample consisted of T cells isolated from PBMCs. The receptor source for this set is a human donor in good health. The CDR3 runs from the conserved cysteine through the conserved F or W. The D gene is left open where the match is weak. Size values are once, few and many counts, or a class for expanded clones, and some rows have none.

v_call: TRBV4-1; clone_size: NA; d_call: TRBD1; j_call: TRBJ2-3; cdr3_nt: TGCGCCAGCAGCCAAGAGCCACAGGGGGCCACAGATACGCAGTATTTT; cdr3_aa: CASSQEPQGATDTQYF
v_call: TRBV6-6; clone_size: NA; d_call: NA; j_call: TRBJ2-1; cdr3_nt: TGTGCCCGTCCTCTTGGAGCGCTCATATACAATGAGCAGTTCTTC; cdr3_aa: CARPLGALIYNEQFF
v_call: TRBV2; clone_size: once; d_call: TRBD2; j_call: TRBJ2-3; cdr3_nt: TGTGCCAGCAATAGATGGGGGGGGACAGATACGCAGTATTTT; cdr3_aa: CASNRWGGTDTQYF
v_call: TRBV9; clone_size: once; d_call: TRBD2; j_call: TRBJ2-7; cdr3_nt: TGTGCCAGCAGCGGCCGCGGGAGGGCCTACGAGCAGTACTTC; cdr3_aa: CASSGRGRAYEQYF
v_call: TRBV30; clone_size: NA; d_call: NA; j_call: TRBJ2-7; cdr3_nt: TGTGCCTGGAGTGTACGCAGGTCCACCTACGAGCAGTACTTC; cdr3_aa: CAWSVRRSTYEQYF
v_call: TRBV27; clone_size: NA; d_call: NA; j_call: TRBJ2-1; cdr3_nt: TGTGCCAGCAGTGTCTCCCCCGAGGGGGTTGAGCAGTTCTTC; cdr3_aa: CASSVSPEGVEQFF
v_call: TRBV7-9; clone_size: NA; d_call: NA; j_call: TRBJ2-1; cdr3_nt: TGTGCCAGCAGCTTTTCGGGTGATGAGCAGTTCTTC; cdr3_aa: CASSFSGDEQFF
v_call: TRBV28; clone_size: NA; d_call: TRBD1; j_call: TRBJ2-7; cdr3_nt: TGTGCCAGCCGAGGGACAGGGGGCCTCTACGAGCAGTACTTC; cdr3_aa: CASRGTGGLYEQYF
v_call: TRBV7-3; clone_size: NA; d_call: TRBD2; j_call: TRBJ2-1; cdr3_nt: TGTGCCAGCAGCTCCGGACTAGCGGGAGGAAAGAATGAGCAGTTCTTC; cdr3_aa: CASSSGLAGGKNEQFF
v_call: TRBV27; clone_size: NA; d_call: NA; j_call: TRBJ2-7; cdr3_nt: TGTGCCAGCAGCCCATGGACAGTTTCCTACGAGCAGTACTTC; cdr3_aa: CASSPWTVSYEQYF
v_call: TRBV30; clone_size: NA; d_call: TRBD2; j_call: TRBJ2-3; cdr3_nt: TGTGCCTGGAGTCAAGGAGGTAACGGGAGGGCCACAGATACGCAGTATTTT; cdr3_aa: CAWSQGGNGRATDTQYF
v_call: TRBV4-1; clone_size: few; d_call: NA; j_call: TRBJ1-1; cdr3_nt: TGCGCCAGCAGCCGCTCCCCGGTGAACACTGAAGCTTTCTTT; cdr3_aa: CASSRSPVNTEAFF
v_call: TRBV19; clone_size: NA; d_call: NA; j_call: TRBJ1-2; cdr3_nt: TGTGCCAGTAGTATAGGCCGGGGATCCTCCAGCTATGGCTACACCTTC; cdr3_aa: CASSIGRGSSSYGYTF
v_call: TRBV5-8; clone_size: NA; d_call: NA; j_call: TRBJ2-1; cdr3_nt: TGTGCCAGCAGCTTGGTAGGCAGGGGATACAATGAGCAGTTCTTC; cdr3_aa: CASSLVGRGYNEQFF
v_call: TRBV20-1; clone_size: NA; d_call: NA; j_call: TRBJ2-5; cdr3_nt: TGCAGTGCTGTCCGCTCCGGGACCCAGTACTTC; cdr3_aa: CSAVRSGTQYF
v_call: TRBV9; clone_size: NA; d_call: NA; j_call: TRBJ2-2; cdr3_nt: TGTGCCAGCAGCGGACCACTAGAAGGGAACACCGGGGAGCTGTTTTTT; cdr3_aa: CASSGPLEGNTGELFF
v_call: TRBV6-6; clone_size: once; d_call: NA; j_call: TRBJ1-5; cdr3_nt: TGTGCCAGCAGTGAGCTGCATCAGCCCCAGCATTTT; cdr3_aa: CASSELHQPQHF
v_call: TRBV30; clone_size: NA; d_call: TRBD1; j_call: TRBJ2-7; cdr3_nt: TGTGCCTGCGACAGGGGGCAAGCCTACGAGCAGTACTTC; cdr3_aa: CACDRGQAYEQYF
v_call: TRBV15; clone_size: NA; d_call: NA; j_call: TRBJ2-2; cdr3_nt: TGTGCCACCAGCAGTGGACAGTTTAACACCGGGGAGCTGTTTTTT; cdr3_aa: CATSSGQFNTGELFF
v_call: TRBV5-1; clone_size: NA; d_call: NA; j_call: TRBJ2-3; cdr3_nt: TGCGCCAGCAGCTCTACAGGGTATCCCACAGATACGCAGTATTTT; cdr3_aa: CASSSTGYPTDTQYF
v_call: TRBV4-3; clone_size: few; d_call: NA; j_call: TRBJ2-7; cdr3_nt: TGCGCCAGCAGCCCCCACCCCGGAGGAAGCGAGCAGTACTTC; cdr3_aa: CASSPHPGGSEQYF
v_call: TRBV27; clone_size: NA; d_call: TRBD1; j_call: TRBJ1-5; cdr3_nt: TGTGCCAGCAGCTCCGCCGTCGGGACAGGGAGGCTAAGTCAGCCCCAGCATTTT; cdr3_aa: CASSSAVGTGRLSQPQHF
v_call: TRBV27; clone_size: NA; d_call: TRBD1; j_call: TRBJ1-2; cdr3_nt: TGTGCCAGCAGTTGGGGACAGGGTCACTATGGCTACACCTTC; cdr3_aa: CASSWGQGHYGYTF
v_call: TRBV9; clone_size: NA; d_call: TRBD2; j_call: TRBJ2-1; cdr3_nt: TGTGCCAGCAGCCTTAGCGGGAGTCAAGCCTACAATGAGCAGTTCTTC; cdr3_aa: CASSLSGSQAYNEQFF
v_call: TRBV7-7; clone_size: NA; d_call: NA; j_call: TRBJ2-1; cdr3_nt: TGTGCTAGCAGCTTAAGGGAGGCTGATGAGCAGTTCTTC; cdr3_aa: CASSLREADEQFF
v_call: TRBV11-3; clone_size: NA; d_call: NA; j_call: TRBJ1-5; cdr3_nt: TGTGCCAGCAGCTCAGGGGCGGAGGCTGAGTATAGCAATCAGCCCCAGCATTTT; cdr3_aa: CASSSGAEAEYSNQPQHF
v_call: TRBV5-4; clone_size: NA; d_call: TRBD2; j_call: TRBJ2-5; cdr3_nt: TGTGCCAGCAGCTCCAATACGGGAGGGACGGAGACCCAGTACTTC; cdr3_aa: CASSSNTGGTETQYF
v_call: TRBV7-2; clone_size: NA; d_call: NA; j_call: TRBJ2-3; cdr3_nt: TGTGCCAGCAGCTTCGGCACAGATACGCAGTATTTT; cdr3_aa: CASSFGTDTQYF
v_call: TRBV27; clone_size: NA; d_call: TRBD2; j_call: TRBJ2-3; cdr3_nt: TGTGCCAGCAGTTACGGCGGGAGGGCCCAAGATACGCAGTATTTT; cdr3_aa: CASSYGGRAQDTQYF
v_call: TRBV2; clone_size: NA; d_call: TRBD2; j_call: TRBJ2-3; cdr3_nt: TGTGCCAGCAGCTTACTAGCGGGAACTAGCACAGATACGCAGTATTTT; cdr3_aa: CASSLLAGTSTDTQYF
v_call: TRBV5-8; clone_size: few; d_call: TRBD2; j_call: TRBJ2-1; cdr3_nt: TGTGCCAGCAGCTTAAGTAGCGGGAGGGCCAGGGAGCAGTTCTTC; cdr3_aa: CASSLSSGRAREQFF
v_call: TRBV7-2; clone_size: NA; d_call: NA; j_call: TRBJ2-1; cdr3_nt: TGTGCCAGCAGCTTAAGTTTTCGAGGAGGCTACAATGAGCAGTTCTTC; cdr3_aa: CASSLSFRGGYNEQFF
v_call: TRBV7-9; clone_size: once; d_call: NA; j_call: TRBJ2-1; cdr3_nt: TGTGCCAGCAATGAGGGATACAATGAGCAGTTCTTC; cdr3_aa: CASNEGYNEQFF
v_call: TRBV9; clone_size: NA; d_call: NA; j_call: TRBJ2-7; cdr3_nt: TGTGCCAGCAGCGTAGGGGACTTCTCCTACGAGCAGTACTTC; cdr3_aa: CASSVGDFSYEQYF
v_call: TRBV7-2; clone_size: NA; d_call: TRBD2; j_call: TRBJ2-1; cdr3_nt: TGTGCCAGCAGCCCCGGGACTAGCGGCTACAATGAGCAGTTCTTC; cdr3_aa: CASSPGTSGYNEQFF
v_call: TRBV12-1; clone_size: NA; d_call: NA; j_call: TRBJ2-7; cdr3_nt: TGTGCCAGCAGCTTACTCTTCCTCAGCAAAGCGGAGTCCTACGAGCAGTACTTC; cdr3_aa: CASSLLFLSKAESYEQYF
v_call: TRBV28; clone_size: NA; d_call: TRBD1; j_call: TRBJ2-3; cdr3_nt: TGTGCCAGCAGTTTAGCCTCGACAGGGAGTACAGATACGCAGTATTTT; cdr3_aa: CASSLASTGSTDTQYF
v_call: TRBV28; clone_size: NA; d_call: NA; j_call: TRBJ2-7; cdr3_nt: TGTGCCAGCACCGTAGACAGGGAGGACGAGCAGTACTTC; cdr3_aa: CASTVDREDEQYF
v_call: TRBV27; clone_size: NA; d_call: TRBD1; j_call: TRBJ2-7; cdr3_nt: TGTGCCAGCAGTTTATTAAAACCGGGACAGGGGTCCTACGAGCAGTACTTC; cdr3_aa: CASSLLKPGQGSYEQYF
v_call: TRBV7-3; clone_size: NA; d_call: NA; j_call: TRBJ1-1; cdr3_nt: TGTGCCAGCAGCTTGGACAGGAACACTGAAGCTTTCTTT; cdr3_aa: CASSLDRNTEAFF